A single TCR beta chain is shown here with its context. Its specificity is unknown. This sample was included in a study of siplizumab effects on memory and regulatory T cells. Notes on the study in general: Alloreactive CD4+ clones that could be mapped were on average about 74% Treg-derived with siplizumab, against roughly 25% in controls.

Each sample had 80,000 to 100,000 TCR templates assayed. Clones were sequenced by immunoSEQ multiplex PCR, and TCRdb holds only the in-frame ones, with some missing. The sample yields approximately 100,000 clones, more than 85% seen once. Germline V CDR1 and CDR2: SGHRS, YFSETQ. After removal of 7 bases from V and 0 bases from J, the junction contained 17 bases not matched to a gene. The CDR3 loop spans 18 amino acids. The chain couples TRBV5-1 to TRBJ2-7; 9 nucleotides match TRBD2. Sequencing was done on a sample of CD4+ T cells sorted from blood. The receptor's source is a human donor in good health. Some clones in this sample may be carry-over from other donors' samples. This CDR3 reads CASRPRVSGRFHSYEQYF. The CDR3 DNA reads as TGCGCCAGCCGACCTCGGGTCAGCGGGAGGTTTCACTCCTACGAGCAGTACTTC. The full variable domain, in which reference TRBV5-1 and TRBJ2-7 provide the parts outside the CDR3, is KAGVTQTPRYLIKTRGQQVTLSCSPISGHRSVSWYQQTPGQGLQFLFEYFSETQRNKGNFPGRFSGRQFSNSRSEMNVSTLELGDSALYLCASRPRVSGRFHSYEQYFGPGTRLTVT.